Below are 6 T cell receptor beta chains sequenced from a single sample in a study of T-cell memory formation after mild COVID-19 (dated by TCRdb to the early 2020s). Libraries were prepared through 5' RACE. The sequencer listed for this sample is Illumina NovaSeq 6000. TCRdb reran the public reads through fastp at Q25 and MiXCR, keeping productive beta chains. Rows merge per CDR3 protein into single entries with the most common DNA and genes. Here the sample has 90,000 to 120,000 distinct CDR3 sequences; roughly 10% occur a single time. 40% of the sample comes from the top ten. Sequencing was done on a sample of PBMCs or a T cell subset sorted from them (not recorded which). Receptors originate from a man aged 18 to 30 who had mild COVID-19 (a few samples of this study predate the infection). The sample titles of this study are shuffled in the database, so cell type and time point are left out; the donor was told from shared clones.

In this sample, this clonotype turned up a few times. The CDR3 DNA follows: TGCGCCAGCAGCCAAGCGCAGGGGCAGTTGGTGAACACTGAAGCTTTCTTT. Translated: CASSQAQGQLVNTEAFF. This chain connects TRBV4-1 to TRBJ1-1; TRBD1 is a possible D gene (6 bases). Trimming stripped 1 base from V and 0 bases from J, with 15 bases between. The CDR3 covers 17 residues. Germline-derived CDR1 and CDR2 are MGHRA and YSYEKL.

This clonotype was seen repeatedly, ten times or more. This chain connects TRBV4-2 to TRBJ2-3, with TRBD1 matching over 11 bases. Germline assignment: CDR1 LGHNA and CDR2 YNFKEQ. The trim removed 1 base at V and 4 bases at J, leaving 1 base unmatched. The CDR3 length is 15 residues. CDR3 in DNA: TGTGCCAGCAGCCAAGGGACAGGGGGCGCAGATACGCAGTATTTT. This sequence encodes CASSQGTGGADTQYF.

The rearrangement links TRBV2 to TRBJ2-3, with 7 bases that match TRBD1. This CDR3 has 17 residues. V was pared by 9 bases and J by 10 bases, with 25 bases of the junction left unmatched. The germline V gene has CDR1 SNHLY and CDR2 FYNNEI. The CDR3 is CASKTGTNYNPQISQYF. The CDR3 DNA is TGTGCCAGTAAGACAGGGACGAACTACAACCCACAGATATCGCAGTATTTT.

This clonotype was picked up many times. V usage is TRBV10-2 and J usage is TRBJ2-3, with 7 bases aligning to TRBD1. The junction had 2 bases not matched to a gene; V was cut back by 3 bases and J by 2 bases. Germline CDR1 is WSHSY and CDR2 is SAAADI. This CDR3 region has 14 residues. The CDR3, as DNA: TGCGCCAGCAGTGAAACAGGGGCCACAGATACGCAGTATTTT. This codes for CASSETGATDTQYF.

The rearrangement links TRBV25-1 to TRBJ2-3; D is undetermined. V gave up 5 bases and J gave up 2 bases, with 8 bases separating them. This CDR3 is built from 13 residues. The germline gives CDR1 MGHDK, CDR2 SYGVNS. CDR3 in amino acids: CASSLPITDTQYF. The DNA for the CDR3 is TGTGCCAGCAGTCTTCCCATCACAGATACGCAGTATTTT.

Many counts were recorded for this clonotype. The chain combines TRBV29-1 with TRBJ2-5; either TRBD1 or TRBD2 may supply D (5 bases each). The CDR3 extends over 13 amino acids. The V gene's germline CDR1 is SQVTM and CDR2 ANQGSEA. Trimming cost V 3 bases and J 2 bases, with 10 bases left between them. CDR3 loop: CSVEGRWQETQYF. The CDR3 nucleotides are TGCAGCGTTGAGGGACGGTGGCAAGAGACCCAGTACTTC.